The 23 T cell receptor beta chains reported below all come from one sample, sequenced in a study of blood T cell repertoires in COVID-19. The assay was immunoSEQ multiplex PCR, and TCRdb's table has in-frame clones only and misses some. Seen here are under 200,000 clones, approximately 80% observed once, and the top ten hold roughly 1.4%. Material: peripheral blood. These TCRs come from a human donor in a cohort sampled during active COVID-19.

The V gene is TRBV5-1, the J gene TRBJ2-2; 9 bases align to TRBD1. V shed 4 bases, J shed 5 bases, and the junction held 9 bases outside the gene matches. The germline gives CDR1 SGHRS, CDR2 YFSETQ. The CDR3 spans 16 residues. CDR3 nucleotides: TGCGCCAGCAGCCCCGGGACAGGGTTACCTACCGGGGAGCTGTTTTTT. This encodes CASSPGTGLPTGELFF.

This clone has a single count. The chain employs TRBV7-9 and TRBJ1-1, with a weak D call TRBD1 (5 bases). The V end lost 5 bases, the J end lost 5 bases, and 24 bases lay between the germline ends. The CDR3 loop spans 17 amino acids. In germline, CDR1 is SEHNR, CDR2 FQNEAQ (reference sequence). In nucleotides, the CDR3 is TGTGCCAGCAGCCCGTCCAATGGGGGGTTCGGTGGAACTGAAGCTTTCTTT. Its protein product is CASSPSNGGFGGTEAFF.

V and J are TRBV28 and TRBJ2-7, with TRBD1 matching 8 bases. Germline lookup yields CDR1 MDHEN and CDR2 SYDVKM. The junction had 11 bases not matched to a gene; V was cut back by 4 bases and J by 0 bases. The CDR3 contains 17 residues. The CDR3 nucleotides are TGTGCCAGCAGTTCCGTGGGCAGGGGGCAATTCTCCTACGAGCAGTACTTC. Protein sequence: CASSSVGRGQFSYEQYF.

The rearrangement joins TRBV25-1 to TRBJ2-3; D possibly corresponds to TRBD1 (7 bases). Germline-derived CDR1 and CDR2 are MGHDK and SYGVNS. The CDR3 runs to 17 residues. V lost 5 bases to trimming and J lost 2 bases, with 20 bases between them. CDR3 nucleotides: TGTGCCAGCAGTCGCGCCTTCGCAGGGGGGACCACAGATACGCAGTATTTT. It is translated as CASSRAFAGGTTDTQYF.

This chain links TRBV9 with TRBJ1-4; 10 positions agree with TRBD1. The CDR3 spans 15 residues. The germline gives CDR1 SGDLS, CDR2 YYNGEE. Unmatched junction bases numbered 14, after V lost 4 bases and J lost 14 bases. CDR3 nucleotides: TGTGCCAGCAGCTTTCAGCCGGGACAGGGGTCAGATCTGTTTTTT. It is translated as CASSFQPGQGSDLFF. Full variable domain (rest looked up from reference TRBV9 and TRBJ1-4): DSGVTQTPKHLITATGQRVTLRCSPRSGDLSVYWYQQSLDQGLQFLIQYYNGEERAKGNILERFSAQQFPDLHSELNLSSLELGDSALYFCASSFQPGQGSDLFFGSGTQLSVL.

This clone was observed a single time. J is TRBJ2-3 and V is TRBV7-3, with a tentative D call TRBD1 (7 bases). V gave up 1 base and J gave up 1 base, with 12 bases separating them. The CDR3 has 16 amino acids. Germline V gene data show CDR1 as SGHTA and CDR2 as FQGTGA. The DNA of the CDR3 is TGTGCCAGCAGCTTAAACGGAGGGGGCGGCACAGATACGCAGTATTTT. Translation: CASSLNGGGGTDTQYF.

V and J are TRBV7-9 and TRBJ2-3; a weak D match, TRBD2 (6 bases). CDR3 size: 15 residues. Looked up from germline, CDR1 is SEHNR and CDR2 is FQNEAQ (reference sequence). V lost 5 bases and J 0 bases, leaving 12 bases between the germline ends. The CDR3 DNA follows: TGTGCCAGCAGCCAAGGGACTTCTAGCACAGATACGCAGTATTTT. Encoded protein: CASSQGTSSTDTQYF.

V is TRBV7-3 and J is TRBJ1-1; no reliable D call. CDR3 length: 16 residues. Trimming left V 1 base short and J 4 bases short, with 16 bases between. Per the germline V gene, CDR1 is SGHTA and CDR2 is FQGTGA. This CDR3 reads CASSLRGGVGGTEAFF. In nucleotides, the CDR3 is TGTGCCAGCAGCTTAAGAGGCGGGGTCGGCGGCACTGAAGCTTTCTTT.

The CDR3 spells CASSFPSRGGYEQYF. DNA for the CDR3: TGTGCCAGCAGCTTCCCCTCTAGGGGGGGCTACGAGCAGTACTTC. This chain joins TRBV5-8 and TRBJ2-7; D may be TRBD2 (7 bases). Germline CDR1 and CDR2: SGHTS and YDEGEE. The CDR3 consists of 15 residues. Trimming stripped 2 bases from V and 3 bases from J, with 15 bases between.

This sequence joins TRBV4-1 and TRBJ1-5, with D hard to call. Germline-derived CDR1 and CDR2 are MGHRA and YSYEKL. Trimming cost V 1 base and J 0 bases, with 7 bases left between them. The CDR3 is 15 amino acids. CDR3 region: CASSQGGDSNQPQHF. The CDR3 region has the DNA TGCGCCAGCAGCCAAGGCGGGGATAGCAATCAGCCCCAGCATTTT.

This rearrangement joins TRBV10-2 to TRBJ2-2; the match to TRBD2 covers 7 bases. The CDR3 length is 14 residues. The trim removed 6 bases at V and 0 bases at J, leaving 1 base unmatched. Germline V gene lookup returns CDR1 WSHSY and CDR2 SAAADI. The CDR3 spells CASRSGANTGELFF. Written as DNA, the CDR3 is TGCGCCAGCAGGAGCGGGGCGAACACCGGGGAGCTGTTTTTT.

This clone was found once. Here the CDR3 DNA reads TGTGCCAGCAGTGACTCTAGGCAGGGGGGAGGCTACACCTTC. The encoded protein is CASSDSRQGGGYTF. This chain links TRBV6-4 with TRBJ1-2; 7 bases are shared with TRBD1. Per the germline V gene, CDR1 is MRHNA and CDR2 is SNTAGT. V gave up 0 bases and J gave up 8 bases; unmatched junction bases: 6. This CDR3 contains 14 residues.

V gene TRBV2 combines with J gene TRBJ2-7, with 9 bases that match TRBD1. V dropped 6 bases and J dropped 3; count of bases not matched to a gene: 12. The CDR3 covers 16 residues. The V gene's germline CDR1 is SNHLY and CDR2 FYNNEI. The DNA for the CDR3 is TGTGCCAGCAGGGCGGGACAGGGTCTAAACTACTACGAGCAGTACTTC. Protein product: CASRAGQGLNYYEQYF.

The rearrangement links TRBV6-5 to TRBJ2-7; 7 bases fit TRBD1. Germline V gene lookup returns CDR1 MNHEY and CDR2 SVGAGI. Trimming cost V 6 bases and J 0 bases; bases outside gene matches: 8. The CDR3 extends over 15 amino acids. CDR3 sequence reads: CASRTQGVPSYEQYF. DNA for the CDR3: TGTGCCAGCAGAACCCAGGGGGTCCCCTCCTACGAGCAGTACTTC.

This CDR3 is CASSQSRGATYEQYF. The CDR3 DNA sequence: TGCGCCAGCAGCCAGTCACGGGGGGCGACCTACGAGCAGTACTTC. V and J are TRBV5-1 and TRBJ2-7, with a weak D call TRBD2 (7 bases). V gave up 4 bases and J gave up 2 bases, with 16 bases separating them. Germline CDR1 is SGHRS and CDR2 is YFSETQ. The CDR3 has 15 amino acids.

This clone occurred once. The CDR3 region has the DNA TGTGCCAGTAGTATACGGGGTCGGGACAGGTCAAATGAGCAGTTCTTC. Translation: CASSIRGRDRSNEQFF. The chain combines TRBV19 with TRBJ2-1, with TRBD1 matching over 8 bases. The CDR3 extends over 16 amino acids. Germline-derived CDR1 and CDR2 are LNHDA and SQIVND (reference sequence). J lost 7 bases, V lost 2 bases, and 10 bases had no gene match.

The chain uses TRBV6-5 and TRBJ1-5; D perhaps matches TRBD1 (6 bases). Trimming took off 6 bases at V and 2 bases at J, with 14 bases between the two ends. Germline CDR1 MNHEY, CDR2 SVGAGI. The CDR3 has 15 residues. The CDR3 sequence: CASRSQGGGNQPQHF. CDR3 DNA: TGTGCCAGCAGATCACAGGGAGGGGGCAATCAGCCCCAGCATTTT.

The J gene is TRBJ2-5, the V gene TRBV7-2; D might be TRBD2 (7 bases). Trimming shortened V by 7 bases and J by 5 bases, and 17 bases separated the two germline ends. The CDR3 extends over 14 amino acids. Germline CDR1 is SGHTA and CDR2 is FQGNSA. CDR3 protein: CASISPGGPETQYF. The CDR3 nucleotides read TGTGCCAGCATCTCTCCCGGGGGGCCCGAGACCCAGTACTTC. Full variable domain (outside the CDR3, taken from reference TRBV7-2 and TRBJ2-5): GAGVSQSPSNKVTEKGKDVELRCDPISGHTALYWYRQSLGQGLEFLIYFQGNSAPDKSGLPSDRFSAERTGGSVSTLTIQRTQQEDSAVYLCASISPGGPETQYFGPGTRLLVL.

This chain uses TRBV4-2 with TRBJ2-5, with a tentative D call TRBD2 (6 bases). The CDR3 runs 15 residues. Germline CDR1 LGHNA, CDR2 YNFKEQ. The V end was cut by 6 bases, the J end by 2 bases, with 16 bases between. CDR3 sequence (DNA): TGTGCCAGCAGTACCTCGGGGACTTCACAAGAGACCCAGTACTTC. Protein sequence: CASSTSGTSQETQYF.

This clone was observed a handful of times. The chain carries TRBV11-2 and TRBJ1-3; D might be TRBD1 (5 bases). Trimming removed 1 base at V and 5 bases at J, with 9 bases between. CDR3 size: 14 residues. Germline V gene data show CDR1 as SGHAT and CDR2 as FQNNGV. CDR3 DNA: TGTGCCAGCAGCTTAGCGGCAGGGCGAAACACCATATATTTT. Translation: CASSLAAGRNTIYF. The variable domain in full, with the rest retrieved from reference TRBV11-2 and TRBJ1-3, is EAGVAQSPRYKIIEKRQSVAFWCNPISGHATLYWYQQILGQGPKLLIQFQNNGVVDDSQLPKDRFSAERLKGVDSTLKIQPAKLEDSAVYLCASSLAAGRNTIYFGEGSWLTVV.

The rearrangement joins TRBV19 to TRBJ1-4; TRBD1 matches 9 bases. Trimming at V came to 7 bases and at J to 8 bases, leaving 11 bases not matched to a gene. CDR1 and CDR2 (germline): LNHDA, SQIVND (reference sequence). This CDR3 region has 15 residues. The DNA for the CDR3 is TGTGCCAGTAATCCCCGGGACAGGGCAGGAGAAAAACTGTTTTTT. Amino acids: CASNPRDRAGEKLFF.

J is TRBJ2-7 and V is TRBV13, with 8 nucleotides matching TRBD1. The CDR3 contains 15 residues. J lost 4 bases, V lost 1 base, and 6 bases had no gene match. Germline-derived CDR1 and CDR2 are PRHDT and FYEKMQ (reference sequence). The CDR3 nucleotides are TGTGCCAGCAGCTTAGAACAGGGGGATAGGTACGAGCAGTACTTC. Amino acid sequence: CASSLEQGDRYEQYF.

There are a few counts of this clone. Its ends do not fully match the called genes, so a read error is possible. This chain joins TRBV7-9 and TRBJ1-4; 10 bases line up with TRBD1. The CDR3 extends over 15 amino acids. Germline CDR1 and CDR2: SEHNR and FQNEAQ (reference sequence). The CDR3 coding sequence is TGTGCCAGCAGTTTAGGGACAGGGGATAATGAAAAACTGTTTTTT. Encoded protein: CASSLGTGDNEKLFF.